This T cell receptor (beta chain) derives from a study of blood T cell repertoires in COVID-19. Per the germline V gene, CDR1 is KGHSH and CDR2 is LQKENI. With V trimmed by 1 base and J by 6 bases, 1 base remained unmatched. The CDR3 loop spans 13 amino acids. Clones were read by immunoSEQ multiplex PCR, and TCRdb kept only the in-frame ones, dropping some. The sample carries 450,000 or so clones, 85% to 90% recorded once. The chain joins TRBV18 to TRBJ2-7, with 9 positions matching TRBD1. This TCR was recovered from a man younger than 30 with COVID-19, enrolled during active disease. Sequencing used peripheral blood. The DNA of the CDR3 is TGTGCCAGCTCACCACAGGACAGGGGCGAGCAGTACTTC. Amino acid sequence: CASSPQDRGEQYF.